These 17 T cell receptor beta chains originate from one sample sequenced in a study of OX40 agonist ivuxolimab in advanced cancers. TCRdb keeps only in-frame clones here, not all; method: immunoSEQ multiplex PCR. The repertoire consists of 50,000 or so clones, with about 80% occurring once and the leading ten covering 7.9%. Sequenced here: CD4+ or CD8+ T cells sorted from blood, sampled in a trial of the OX40 agonist ivuxolimab. The source of these receptors is an adult with an advanced solid tumor such as melanoma, head and neck, liver or kidney cancer.

The chain couples TRBV6-5 to TRBJ2-1; 7 bases match TRBD2. Germline trimming cut 6 bases from V and 8 bases from J; bases unmatched to any gene: 13. CDR1 and CDR2 (germline): MNHEY, SVGAGI. The CDR3 has 15 residues. CDR3 in amino acids: CASRPLAASRDEQFF. CDR3 bases: TGTGCCAGCAGACCCCTAGCGGCCTCCCGGGATGAGCAGTTCTTC.

The chain combines TRBV5-6 with TRBJ2-3; a weak D match, TRBD1 (6 bases). CDR1 SGHDT and CDR2 YYEEEE come from the germline V gene. V lost 4 bases to trimming and J lost 6 bases, with 15 bases between them. The CDR3 is made up of 14 amino acids. The CDR3 reads CASSRSPGADTQYF. CDR3 in DNA: TGTGCCAGCAGCAGGTCGCCAGGGGCCGATACGCAGTATTTT.

This sequence joins TRBV6-1 and TRBJ1-5; tentatively, D is TRBD1 (6 bases). The germline CDR1 and CDR2 sequences are MNHNS and SASEGT. V lost 7 bases and J 5 bases, leaving 15 bases between the germline ends. This CDR3 region has 14 residues. CDR3 DNA: TGTGCCAGCAACCAACGCGGGGGCCATCAGCCCCAGCATTTT. This gives the protein CASNQRGGHQPQHF.

V usage is TRBV5-1 and J usage is TRBJ2-2; possible D gene TRBD2, 6 bases. Germline V CDR1 and CDR2: SGHRS, YFSETQ. The V gene lost 4 bases and the J gene lost 2 bases, with 15 bases spanning the gap. CDR3 length equals 16 residues. The CDR3 nucleotides read TGCGCCAGCAGCATCGCTCTTGGGACTAACACCGGGGAGCTGTTTTTT. It specifies CASSIALGTNTGELFF.

CDR3 amino acids: CASSDNRESEKLFF. The DNA for the CDR3 is TGTGCCAGCAGTGACAACCGGGAGAGTGAAAAACTGTTTTTT. The rearrangement joins TRBV2 to TRBJ1-4, with D uncertain. Trimming took 3 bases from V and 7 from J, leaving 12 bases between them. CDR3 length equals 14 residues. Germline-derived CDR1 and CDR2 are SNHLY and FYNNEI.

This clone was detected only a few times. V and J are TRBV30 and TRBJ1-6, with 7 bases fitting TRBD1. This CDR3 is 15 amino acids long. Germline CDR1 and CDR2: GTSNPN and SVGIG (reference sequence). Trimming cost V 2 bases and J 6 bases; bases outside gene matches: 7. DNA for the CDR3: TGTGCCTGGAGTTATGCGGGACAGATTAATTCACCCCTCCACTTT. This sequence encodes CAWSYAGQINSPLHF. Variable domain in full (rest from reference TRBV30 and TRBJ1-6): SQTIHQWPATLVQPVGSPLSLECTVEGTSNPNLYWYRQAAGRGLQLLFYSVGIGQISSEVPQNLSASRPQDRQFILSSKKLLLSDSGFYLCAWSYAGQINSPLHFGNGTRLTVT.

In its sample, this clone was seen once. The chain employs TRBV7-2 and TRBJ1-1; TRBD1 aligns across 12 bases. The CDR3 extends over 13 amino acids. In germline, CDR1 is SGHTA, CDR2 FQGNSA. V was pared by 5 bases and J by 11 bases, with 6 bases of the junction left unmatched. CDR3 DNA: TGTGCCAGCAGCAAGGGACAGGGGGCGGGGGCTTTCTTT. Amino acid sequence: CASSKGQGAGAFF.

The chain carries TRBV5-6 and TRBJ2-7, with TRBD1 identical over 11 bases. Trimming at V came to 3 bases and at J to 7 bases, leaving 6 bases not matched to a gene. The CDR3 covers 14 residues. Germline CDR1 is SGHDT and CDR2 is YYEEEE. The CDR3, as DNA: TGTGCCAGCAGCTATGGACAGGGGGCGGTAGAGCAGTACTTC. This sequence encodes CASSYGQGAVEQYF.

The rearrangement uses TRBV4-1 and TRBJ1-6, with D possibly TRBD1 on 5 matching bases. The CDR3 has 16 residues. The germline gives CDR1 MGHRA, CDR2 YSYEKL. The ends were cut back, 2 bases at V and 7 bases at J, with 15 bases in the middle. CDR3 sequence reads: CASSQRARDGNSPLHF. CDR3 nucleotides: TGCGCCAGCAGCCAACGAGCCAGGGATGGAAATTCACCCCTCCACTTT.

The chain has TRBV2 and TRBJ1-1; TRBD1 is a possible D gene (5 bases). V lost 4 bases, J lost 1 base, and 7 bases lay in between. The CDR3 covers 13 residues. Germline V gene data show CDR1 as SNHLY and CDR2 as FYNNEI. The CDR3 DNA follows: TGTGCCAGCAGTGTTCAGGGGAACACTGAAGCTTTCTTT. Protein: CASSVQGNTEAFF.

V usage is TRBV7-9 and J usage is TRBJ2-7; D gene uncertain. V was pared by 1 base and J by 4 bases, with 8 bases between. From germline, CDR1 is SEHNR and CDR2 FQNEAQ (reference sequence). The CDR3 loop spans 13 amino acids. This chain's CDR3 is CASSLEAEYEQYF. The CDR3 DNA reads as TGTGCCAGCAGCTTAGAAGCCGAGTACGAGCAGTACTTC.

This clone turned up a few times. The V and J genes are TRBV4-1 and TRBJ2-2, with D tentatively TRBD1 (5 bases). From germline, CDR1 is MGHRA and CDR2 YSYEKL. V lost 1 base and J 0 bases, leaving 9 bases between the germline ends. The CDR3 covers 16 residues. The CDR3 DNA is TGCGCCAGCAGCCAAGGGGGCAGTTCGAACACCGGGGAGCTGTTTTTT. Protein product: CASSQGGSSNTGELFF.

This clone has just one count. The chain links TRBV7-7 to TRBJ2-5; 8 bases match TRBD2. Germline lookup yields CDR1 SSHAT and CDR2 FNYEAQ (reference sequence). V lost 1 base, J lost 4 bases, and 11 bases stayed unmatched. The CDR3 is 17 residues long. CDR3 bases: TGTGCCAGCAGCTTAGGCGGTCCGGGAGGGAGGGGAGAGACCCAGTACTTC. The encoded protein is CASSLGGPGGRGETQYF. The whole variable domain, filled in from reference TRBV7-7 and TRBJ2-5, reads GAGVSQSPRYKVTKRGQDVTLRCDPISSHATLYWYQQALGQGPEFLTYFNYEAQPDKSGLPSDRFSAERPEGSISTLTIQRTEQRDSAMYRCASSLGGPGGRGETQYFGPGTRLLVL.

This clone was seen a single time. The CDR3 sequence is CASSEVRSRSETQYF. The CDR3 region has the DNA TGTGCCAGCAGTGAAGTTAGGTCTAGATCAGAGACCCAGTACTTC. The genes are TRBV6-1 and TRBJ2-5; unclear D gene. V shed 1 base and J shed 4 bases, with 13 bases lying between them. Germline CDR1 and CDR2: MNHNS and SASEGT. This CDR3 spans 15 amino acids.

The chain recombines TRBV5-5 with TRBJ2-1, with TRBD2 matching 12 bases. The V and J ends lost 3 bases and 2 bases, in that order; junction bases with no gene match: 3. This CDR3 spans 16 amino acids. The germline V gene has CDR1 SGHKS and CDR2 YYEKEE (reference sequence). DNA of the CDR3: TGTGCCAGCAGCTCTAGCGGGAGGGCCGCCTACAATGAGCAGTTCTTC. Amino acids: CASSSSGRAAYNEQFF. Using reference TRBV5-5 and TRBJ2-1 for the parts outside the CDR3, the full variable domain is DAGVTQSPTHLIKTRGQQVTLRCSPISGHKSVSWYQQVLGQGPQFIFQYYEKEERGRGNFPDRFSARQFPNYSSELNVNALLLGDSALYLCASSSSGRAAYNEQFFGPGTRLTVL.

This chain connects TRBV10-1 to TRBJ1-1; D not certain. V dropped 4 bases and J dropped 0 bases, with 6 bases sitting between them. CDR3 length: 13 residues. Germline V gene sequence: CDR1 WNHNN, CDR2 SYGVQD (reference sequence). The CDR3 sequence is CASSVRLNTEAFF. CDR3 sequence (DNA): TGCGCCAGCAGTGTCAGATTGAACACTGAAGCTTTCTTT.

The chain uses TRBV30 and TRBJ2-7; D perhaps matches TRBD2 (7 bases). This CDR3 has 14 amino acids. The germline V and J ends were trimmed by 0 bases and 3 bases, with 12 bases remaining between them. CDR1 and CDR2 (germline): GTSNPN, SVGIG (reference sequence). As DNA, the CDR3 is TGTGCCTGGAGTGTAGGGGGAGGGGTCTACGAGCAGTACTTC. It is translated as CAWSVGGGVYEQYF.